The 17 T cell receptor beta chains presented below share a single source sample, sequenced in a study of human T cells and chemical hapten exposure. Time point of the sample: patch test 2, 6 weeks after DPC sensitization. The treatment: therapeutic diphenylcyclopropenone sensitization with weekly scalp DPC. TCRdb called the RACE reads again in MiXCR, with one record for every CDR3 protein. Of roughly 120,000 distinct CDR3 sequences listed, roughly 10% were seen once; the top ten hold 3% to 4%. The specimen comprised whole blood, sampled in connection with sensitization to the hapten diphenylcyclopropenone (DPC). These receptors all stem from a woman in her thirties or forties with alopecia areata. Some clones in this sample may be carry-over from other donors' samples.

This clonotype was recorded a few times. V usage is TRBV5-1 and J usage is TRBJ2-3; D is unresolved. This CDR3 has 13 amino acids. V lost 4 bases and J lost 4, with 10 bases in between. Germline CDR1 reads SGHRS; CDR2 reads YFSETQ. The CDR3: CASSVRLSDTQYF. CDR3 coding DNA: TGCGCCAGCAGCGTAAGACTCTCAGATACGCAGTATTTT.

This clonotype has at least ten counts. The chain employs TRBV4-3 and TRBJ1-5; D unresolved. Germline CDR1 reads LGHNA; CDR2 reads YSLEER. V lost 0 bases, J lost 6 bases, and 9 bases lay in between. CDR3 length: 14 amino acids. The CDR3 DNA reads TGCGCCAGCAGCCAAGATCTAGAGGCTCAGCCCCAGCATTTT. Amino acids: CASSQDLEAQPQHF.

The chain uses TRBV7-9 and TRBJ2-1; no firm D call. The CDR3 covers 16 residues. The germline V and J ends were trimmed by 4 bases and 0 bases, with 13 bases remaining between them. CDR1 is SEHNR, CDR2 FQNEAQ, per germline (reference sequence). For the CDR3, the DNA is TGTGCCAGCAGCTATAGAAGGGCTAGCTCCTACAATGAGCAGTTCTTC. This codes for CASSYRRASSYNEQFF.

This clonotype was recorded many times. The chain couples TRBV28 to TRBJ1-5; TRBD1 might be the D (6 bases). Trimming took 6 bases from V and 7 from J, leaving 22 bases between them. The germline V gene has CDR1 MDHEN and CDR2 SYDVKM. This CDR3 spans 16 amino acids. CDR3 in DNA: TGTGCCAGCAGCCGGCGGCGAGAGGGGGGGACCCAGCCCCAGCATTTT. This translates into CASSRRREGGTQPQHF.

This chain connects TRBV11-3 to TRBJ2-3, with 7 nucleotides matching TRBD1. J gave up 4 bases and V 8 bases, and 3 bases lay outside the gene matches. This CDR3 comprises 12 residues. The germline gives CDR1 SGHNT, CDR2 YENEEA. CDR3 in amino acids: CASGQAADTQYF. The CDR3 region has the DNA TGTGCCAGCGGACAGGCGGCAGATACGCAGTATTTT. Complete variable domain (other parts from reference TRBV11-3 and TRBJ2-3): EAGVVQSPRYKIIEKKQPVAFWCNPISGHNTLYWYLQNLGQGPELLIRYENEEAVDDSQLPKDRFSAERLKGVDSTLKIQPAELGDSAVYLCASGQAADTQYFGPGTRLTVL.

CDR3 in amino acids: CASSAIQETQYF. The CDR3 region has the DNA TGTGCCAGCAGTGCGATCCAAGAGACCCAGTACTTC. The chain couples TRBV28 to TRBJ2-5; no firm D call. CDR3 size: 12 residues. Germline assignment: CDR1 MDHEN and CDR2 SYDVKM. V was trimmed by 5 bases and J by 1 base, leaving 5 bases between them. The full variable domain, its missing parts supplied by reference TRBV28 and TRBJ2-5, is DVKVTQSSRYLVKRTGEKVFLECVQDMDHENMFWYRQDPGLGLRLIYFSYDVKMKEKGDIPEGYSVSREKKERFSLILESASTNQTSMYLCASSAIQETQYFGPGTRLLVL.

The chain carries TRBV12-3 or TRBV12-4 and TRBJ2-7, with D perhaps TRBD1 (5 bases). This CDR3 region has 15 residues. Deletions cut 6 bases from V and 3 bases from J, with 18 bases between. This CDR3 reads CASSPFQGTNYEQYF. Here the CDR3 DNA reads TGTGCCAGCAGCCCTTTCCAGGGCACGAACTACGAGCAGTACTTC.

This clonotype has more than one count but fewer than ten. The chain uses TRBV4-1 and TRBJ1-4, with a tentative D call TRBD1 (5 bases). V dropped 0 bases and J dropped 8 bases, with 13 bases sitting between them. The germline V gene has CDR1 MGHRA and CDR2 YSYEKL. CDR3 length: 15 residues. The CDR3 DNA sequence: TGCGCCAGCAGCCAAGAGGGAAGGGGTTGGGAAAAACTGTTTTTT. Protein product: CASSQEGRGWEKLFF.

This clonotype has ten or more counts. This chain connects TRBV6-6 to TRBJ2-7; D possibly corresponds to TRBD1 (5 bases). Germline loops: CDR1 MNHNY, CDR2 SVGAGI (reference sequence). The CDR3 totals 14 residues. Trimming cost V 0 bases and J 6 bases, with 12 bases left between them. The CDR3 DNA reads as TGTGCCAGCAGTTACTCGGGGCCGCTGACCGAGCAGTACTTC. Its protein is CASSYSGPLTEQYF.

This clonotype was observed a few times. This chain links TRBV6-1 with TRBJ2-1, with D tentatively TRBD1 or TRBD2 (6 bases each). The CDR3 sequence is 14 residues long. Germline V gene data show CDR1 as MNHNS and CDR2 as SASEGT. V lost 4 bases to trimming and J lost 9 bases, with 16 bases between them. Here the CDR3 reads CASSAIQGAGEQFF. CDR3 coding DNA: TGTGCCAGCAGTGCTATACAGGGAGCGGGTGAGCAGTTCTTC.

This clonotype came up a few times. The rearrangement links TRBV27 to TRBJ1-2; the D is unclear. The V gene lost 8 bases and the J gene lost 5 bases, with 12 bases spanning the gap. Germline V gives CDR1 MNHEY, CDR2 SMNVEV (reference sequence). This CDR3 comprises 12 residues. The chain's CDR3 is CASGLWGYGYTF. In DNA, the CDR3 is TGTGCCAGCGGGTTGTGGGGATATGGCTACACCTTC.

To note about this clonotype: A much larger clone lies a single base off, so this may be a read error. The genes are TRBV5-1 and TRBJ2-7; D not resolved. The CDR3 has 17 amino acids. Per the germline V gene, CDR1 is SGHRS and CDR2 is YFSETQ. V shed 0 bases and J shed 3 bases, with 19 bases lying between them. The CDR3 nucleotides read TGCGCCAGCAGCTTGGCCCCTCCCGAGGCCTACATCTACGAGCAGTACTTC. It encodes CASSLAPPEAYIYEQYF.

This clonotype was seen at least ten times. This chain links TRBV19 with TRBJ2-7; TRBD1 agrees at 9 bases. In germline, CDR1 is LNHDA, CDR2 SQIVND (reference sequence). This CDR3 has 14 amino acids. Trimming removed 5 bases from V and 2 bases from J; junction bases left unmatched: 4. The CDR3 sequence is CASSRGQGTYEQYF. CDR3 in DNA: TGTGCCAGTAGTCGCGGACAGGGGACCTACGAGCAGTACTTC.

Ten or more counts support this clonotype. The chain carries TRBV7-9 and TRBJ2-5; D is undetermined. Trimming left V 2 bases short and J 4 bases short, with 8 bases between. CDR1 and CDR2 (germline): SEHNR, FQNEAQ (reference sequence). This CDR3 comprises 13 residues. The CDR3 loop is CASSLFHPETQYF. The CDR3 DNA reads TGTGCCAGCAGCTTATTCCATCCAGAGACCCAGTACTTC.

This clonotype was detected a few times. The chain is built from TRBV14 and TRBJ1-1; D gene uncertain. The CDR3 is 12 residues long. V gave up 6 bases and J gave up 2 bases, with 7 bases separating them. CDR1 is SGHDN, CDR2 FVKESK, per germline. The CDR3, as DNA: TGTGCCAGCAGGTCGATTAACACTGAAGCTTTCTTT. Amino acid sequence: CASRSINTEAFF. The full variable domain, its missing parts supplied by reference TRBV14 and TRBJ1-1, is EAGVTQFPSHSVIEKGQTVTLRCDPISGHDNLYWYRRVMGKEIKFLLHFVKESKQDESGMPNNRFLAERTGGTYSTLKVQPAELEDSGVYFCASRSINTEAFFGQGTRLTVV.

This clonotype showed up many times. The rearrangement joins TRBV6-5 to TRBJ1-2; D is unclear. Germline V gives CDR1 MNHEY, CDR2 SVGAGI. This CDR3 is 12 amino acids long. Trimming left V 9 bases short and J 4 bases short, with 12 bases between. In nucleotides, the CDR3 is TGTGCCAGTCGGGCGGCAGTCTATGGCTACACCTTC. It is translated as CASRAAVYGYTF.

Many counts were recorded for this clonotype. The chain employs TRBV7-9 and TRBJ2-1; tentative D call: TRBD2 (7 bases). From germline, CDR1 is SEHNR and CDR2 FQNEAQ (reference sequence). With 5 bases removed from V and 8 bases from J, the gap between germline ends came to 22 bases. The CDR3 length is 16 residues. Here the CDR3 reads CASSPLRGGPIHEQFF. In DNA, the CDR3 is TGTGCCAGCAGCCCACTGAGGGGGGGGCCGATCCATGAGCAGTTCTTC. Variable domain in full (rest from reference TRBV7-9 and TRBJ2-1): DTGVSQNPRHKITKRGQNVTFRCDPISEHNRLYWYRQTLGQGPEFLTYFQNEAQLEKSRLLSDRFSAERPKGSFSTLEIQRTEQGDSAMYLCASSPLRGGPIHEQFFGPGTRLTVL.